The entry that follows covers one T cell receptor (beta chain) sequence. Its target is not known. Sequenced by immunoSEQ multiplex PCR; TCRdb stores in-frame clones only, minus some. The data contain about 87,000 clones, approximately 90% of them singletons. The data stem from a study of siplizumab effects on memory and regulatory T cells. Germline V gives CDR1 ENHRY, CDR2 SYGVKD. V shed 6 bases, J shed 5 bases, and the junction held 6 bases outside the gene matches. The CDR3 is 14 amino acids. Regarding the study as a whole: Neither a naive nor a memory phenotype was assignable to roughly 75-97% of proliferating CD4+ or CD8+ clones. Unstimulated naive T cells seemed to show more diversity than memory cells did, and they also seemed to be among the major contributors to the alloresponse.

The TCR was taken from a human donor in good health. Sequenced sample: CD4+ T cells sorted from blood. The rearrangement uses TRBV10-3 and TRBJ2-5; 10 bases are a match to TRBD1. The DNA for the CDR3 is TGTGCCATCAGAGGGACAGGGGTAGTTGAGACCCAGTACTTC. Protein: CAIRGTGVVETQYF.